The TCR beta chain under discussion was sequenced for a study of glioma-infiltrating T cells. Using RNA template, CDR3s of TCR alpha and beta were amplified with iRepertoire arm-PCR. One-step reverse transcription and amplification started from around 100-400 ng of tissue mRNA or PBMC total RNA. MiXCR, run by TCRdb on the multiplex PCR reads, gives a single entry per CDR3 protein. Of about 180,000 distinct CDR3 sequences detected, around 45% appear once; the ten largest clones hold roughly 5.4%. CDR3 length: 15 residues. The germline V and J ends were trimmed by 0 bases and 4 bases, with 11 bases remaining between them. The germline V gene has CDR1 LGHNA and CDR2 YNFKEQ. Points on this clonotype: Its antigen remains unidentified.

Study outcomes and limitations: Above-expected tissue-blood divergence occurred in all gliomas, most in low-grade ones. Tissue and blood shared very few CDR3 sequences.

The V and J genes are TRBV4-2 and TRBJ2-3; D unresolved. This sequence was found in a human donor with low-grade glioma or glioblastoma, undergoing nonglioma brain surgery, or in good health (not recorded which). The sequencing input was glioma tissue, nonneoplastic brain tissue, or PBMCs (not recorded which). The DNA for the CDR3 is TGTGCCAGCAGCCAAGAGTACCTGCTGGCAGATACGCAGTATTTT. It specifies CASSQEYLLADTQYF.